This T cell receptor beta chain is drawn from a study of blood T cell repertoires in COVID-19. Produced via immunoSEQ multiplex PCR; TCRdb's table is partial and in-frame only. The repertoire holds just over 350,000 clones, with 80% to 90% as singletons. V dropped 4 bases and J dropped 7 bases, with 14 bases sitting between them. Germline CDR1 KGHSH, CDR2 LQKENI. The CDR3 has 14 residues. The clonotype comes from a woman between 55 and 75 years old with COVID-19, enrolled during active disease. The genes are TRBV18 and TRBJ1-5; possible D gene TRBD1, 5 bases. Sequenced: peripheral blood. The CDR3 sequence is CASSQQGKEQPQHF. CDR3 sequence (DNA): TGTGCCAGCTCACAGCAGGGTAAGGAGCAGCCCCAGCATTTT.